The 24 T cell receptor beta chains listed next were all sequenced from one sample in a study of shared clonotypes between healthy human individuals (dated by TCRdb to about 2020). Libraries were built with the immunoSEQ multiplex PCR assay. As stored in TCRdb, this immuneACCESS dataset retains in-frame rearrangements with V and J assigned. A fraction of the clones does not appear; measured against another copy, unresolved V genes explain less than half of the discrepancy, and the remainder lacks a known reason. In all, the sample holds around 700,000 clones, and more than 70% of those were seen once. The ten largest clones add up to 1.8% of the sample. The sample consisted of memory CD4+ T cells sorted from blood. Per the publication, the cell subset or site label means: CD45RA-negative fraction. The receptor source for this set is a woman aged 30 to 39 in good health.

The CDR3 loop reads CASSALQTGETQYF. CDR3 in DNA: TGTGCCAGCAGCGCCCTACAAACGGGGGAGACCCAGTACTTC. The chain combines TRBV9 with TRBJ2-5; perhaps TRBD2 as D (5 bases). Germline values: CDR1 SGDLS, CDR2 YYNGEE. V was pared by 3 bases and J by 5 bases, with 14 bases between. The CDR3 is 14 residues long.

The chain is built from TRBV5-1 and TRBJ2-7; perhaps TRBD1 as D (6 bases). The CDR3 consists of 13 residues. CDR1 and CDR2 (germline): SGHRS, YFSETQ. The ends were cut back, 1 base at V and 5 bases at J, with 10 bases in the middle. CDR3 sequence reads: CASSLSAGDEQYF. The CDR3 DNA reads TGCGCCAGCAGCTTGAGCGCAGGGGACGAGCAGTACTTC.

The chain links TRBV2 to TRBJ1-1, with a weak D call TRBD1 (6 bases). V lost 5 bases and J lost 4, with 17 bases in between. This CDR3 contains 15 residues. Germline V gene sequence: CDR1 SNHLY, CDR2 FYNNEI. CDR3 nucleotides: TGTGCCAGCAGTACAACCAGGGGTGTGGGCACTGAAGCTTTCTTT. Residues: CASSTTRGVGTEAFF. Drawing the rest from reference TRBV2 and TRBJ1-1, the complete variable domain is EPEVTQTPSHQVTQMGQEVILRCVPISNHLYFYWYRQILGQKVEFLVSFYNNEISEKSEIFDDQFSVERPDGSNFTLKIRSTKLEDSAMYFCASSTTRGVGTEAFFGQGTRLTVV.

The rearrangement links TRBV28 to TRBJ1-3; 7 nucleotides agree with TRBD1. CDR1 is MDHEN, CDR2 SYDVKM, per germline. Unmatched junction bases numbered 7, after V lost 5 bases and J lost 0 bases. The CDR3 runs to 16 residues. The CDR3 DNA is TGTGCCAGCAGTAAACAGGGGTTAGGCTCTGGAAACACCATATATTTT. Its translation is CASSKQGLGSGNTIYF.

This chain connects TRBV2 to TRBJ1-5; D not resolved. V lost 5 bases and J 9 bases, leaving 14 bases between the germline ends. In germline, CDR1 is SNHLY, CDR2 FYNNEI. The CDR3 runs 13 residues. The CDR3 DNA reads TGTGCCAGCAGTAGCGACCCGGGCCGGCCCCAGCATTTT. Translation: CASSSDPGRPQHF.

The chain has TRBV11-3 and TRBJ2-2; TRBD2 matches 7 bases. Germline CDR1 SGHNT, CDR2 YENEEA. The CDR3 has 14 residues. J was trimmed by 4 bases and V by 4 bases; bases with no gene match: 3. The CDR3 protein is CASSSQRGTGELFF. The DNA for the CDR3 is TGTGCCAGCAGCTCACAGCGGGGCACCGGGGAGCTGTTTTTT.

The V and J genes are TRBV6-4 and TRBJ1-2; TRBD1 is a possible D gene (6 bases). The CDR3 spans 14 residues. Deletions cut 2 bases from V and 8 bases from J, with 15 bases between. Germline V gene sequence: CDR1 MRHNA, CDR2 SNTAGT. For the CDR3, the DNA is TGTGCCAGCAGTGACCGGGAGGGGGTGCGAGGCTACACCTTC. Translating gives CASSDREGVRGYTF.

The chain employs TRBV18 and TRBJ1-4; tentative D call: TRBD1 (5 bases). This CDR3 comprises 15 residues. V was clipped by 5 bases and J by 8 bases, with 18 bases between them. Germline V gene lookup returns CDR1 KGHSH and CDR2 LQKENI. CDR3 in amino acids: CASSESYGDQEKLFF. In DNA, the CDR3 is TGTGCCAGCTCAGAGTCCTACGGGGACCAGGAAAAACTGTTTTTT.

V gene TRBV19 combines with J gene TRBJ2-2; maybe TRBD2 (5 bases). V was clipped by 3 bases and J by 2 bases, with 19 bases between them. CDR1 and CDR2 from the germline V gene are LNHDA and SQIVND (reference sequence). The CDR3 contains 18 residues. CDR3 nucleotide sequence: TGTGCCAGTAGTATCCCTCCCCTCCGCGGGTATAACACCGGGGAGCTGTTTTTT. Translated: CASSIPPLRGYNTGELFF.

As concerns this clone: Other DNA sequences within the sample encode an identical CDR3. The chain recombines TRBV27 with TRBJ2-7; TRBD2 is a possible D gene (5 bases). V was clipped by 11 bases and J by 0 bases, with 17 bases between them. This CDR3 has 14 residues. Germline lookup yields CDR1 MNHEY and CDR2 SMNVEV (reference sequence). CDR3 nucleotide sequence: TGTGCCTCCTCCCGGAGTCGGGGCTCCTACGAGCAGTACTTC. This encodes CASSRSRGSYEQYF.

The V call is TRBV4-2, the J call TRBJ2-2; D remains ambiguous. Germline loops: CDR1 LGHNA, CDR2 YNFKEQ. Trimming shortened V by 4 bases and J by 3 bases, and 9 bases separated the two germline ends. This CDR3 has 14 amino acids. The CDR3: CASSPRTDTGELFF. As DNA, the CDR3 is TGTGCCAGCAGCCCCAGGACCGACACCGGGGAGCTGTTTTTT.

The chain carries TRBV19 and TRBJ1-5, with TRBD1 matching 8 bases. The germline V gene has CDR1 LNHDA and CDR2 SQIVND (reference sequence). The CDR3 is made up of 11 amino acids. V lost 7 bases, J lost 11 bases, and 4 bases stayed unmatched. Here the CDR3 DNA reads TGTGCCAGTACCGACAGGGGATCCCAGCATTTT. Amino acid sequence: CASTDRGSQHF.

This clone was seen a few times. The chain combines TRBV28 with TRBJ2-1; D ambiguous. The CDR3 sequence is 15 residues long. Trimming removed 7 bases from V and 4 bases from J, with 17 bases in between. The V gene's germline CDR1 is MDHEN and CDR2 SYDVKM. The CDR3: CASMNPSALYNEQFF. CDR3 DNA: TGTGCCAGCATGAATCCCAGCGCCTTATACAATGAGCAGTTCTTC.

The chain recombines TRBV15 with TRBJ1-2; TRBD1 might be the D (6 bases). V lost 6 bases to trimming and J lost 7 bases, with 18 bases between them. The CDR3 has 14 residues. The germline CDR1 and CDR2 sequences are LNHNV and YYDKDF (reference sequence). CDR3 DNA sequence: TGTGCCACCAGAAGAATACAGGGTAACGGTGGCTACACCTTC. Residues: CATRRIQGNGGYTF.

This clone was counted a single time. In the same sample, other DNA sequences code for this CDR3. J is TRBJ1-5 and V is TRBV5-1; 8 bases line up with TRBD1. CDR3 length equals 14 residues. The ends lost 2 bases at V and 7 bases at J; junction bases unmatched: 5. Germline CDR1 reads SGHRS; CDR2 reads YFSETQ. This CDR3 is CASSLGTGGQPQHF. The DNA for the CDR3 is TGCGCCAGCAGCTTAGGGACAGGTGGACAGCCCCAGCATTTT.

The V gene is TRBV5-1, the J gene TRBJ2-1; 7 bases agree with TRBD1. This CDR3 spans 14 amino acids. V was clipped by 0 bases and J by 8 bases; unmatched bases: 5. Germline V CDR1 and CDR2: SGHRS, YFSETQ. Here the CDR3 DNA reads TGCGCCAGCAGCTTGGCGACAGGGATCCATGAGCAGTTCTTC. This gives the protein CASSLATGIHEQFF.

The J gene is TRBJ1-1, the V gene TRBV7-9, with 8 bases identical to TRBD1. J lost 5 bases, V lost 5 bases, and 10 bases had no gene match. From germline, CDR1 is SEHNR and CDR2 FQNEAQ (reference sequence). The CDR3 is 15 residues long. CDR3 DNA sequence: TGTGCCAGCAGCCGAGGACAGGGCGGTGGGACTGAAGCTTTCTTT. Protein: CASSRGQGGGTEAFF. Drawing the rest from reference TRBV7-9 and TRBJ1-1, the complete variable domain is DTGVSQNPRHKITKRGQNVTFRCDPISEHNRLYWYRQTLGQGPEFLTYFQNEAQLEKSRLLSDRFSAERPKGSFSTLEIQRTEQGDSAMYLCASSRGQGGGTEAFFGQGTRLTVV.

This clone occurred a few times. The DNA of the CDR3 is TGTGCCAGCAGCTTTCGACAGTCTGGAAACACCATATATTTT. Protein: CASSFRQSGNTIYF. The chain has TRBV11-1 and TRBJ1-3, with TRBD1 as a possible D gene (5 bases). V dropped 3 bases and J dropped 1 base, with 7 bases sitting between them. Germline V gene data show CDR1 as SGHAT and CDR2 as FQDESV (reference sequence). The CDR3 loop spans 14 amino acids.

The gene calls are TRBV29-1 and TRBJ1-1; D unclear. Trimming pared 5 bases from V and 0 bases from J, leaving 7 bases between. CDR1 and CDR2 (germline): SQVTM, ANQGSEA. This CDR3 spans 12 amino acids. As DNA, the CDR3 is TGCAGCGTTCTACCAGTGAACACTGAAGCTTTCTTT. Its protein is CSVLPVNTEAFF.

Only a few counts were recorded for this clone. V is TRBV10-3 and J is TRBJ1-1, with D unresolved. CDR1 ENHRY and CDR2 SYGVKD come from the germline V gene. There are 15 residues in the CDR3. V shed 4 bases and J shed 0 bases, with 12 bases lying between them. The DNA of the CDR3 is TGTGCCATCAGTGGGTTTGGGGTGATGAACACTGAAGCTTTCTTT. As protein: CAISGFGVMNTEAFF.

This clone was observed once. This chain uses TRBV29-1 with TRBJ2-5; D not resolved. The J call could be wrong; TRBJ2-7 is a better fit for the DNA end. Germline lookup yields CDR1 SQVTM and CDR2 ANQGSEA. This CDR3 is 15 amino acids long. CDR3 protein: CSVALMSMTDYEQYF. The DNA for the CDR3 is TGCAGCGTTGCCCTGATGTCAATGACGGATTACGAGCAGTACTTC.

This clone was seen a handful of times. The chain carries TRBV19 and TRBJ2-7; 12 bases fit TRBD1. The junction had 6 bases not matched to a gene; V was cut back by 4 bases and J by 5 bases. The CDR3 is made up of 15 amino acids. From germline, CDR1 is LNHDA and CDR2 SQIVND (reference sequence). DNA of the CDR3: TGTGCCAGTAGTAGGGACAGGGGGCTGTCGGACGAGCAGTACTTC. It translates to CASSRDRGLSDEQYF.

A word on this clone: Other DNA sequences in this specimen translate into the identical CDR3. The rearrangement links TRBV18 to TRBJ2-2; unclear D gene. The V end lost 0 bases, the J end lost 6 bases, and 5 bases lay between the germline ends. Germline V gene sequence: CDR1 KGHSH, CDR2 LQKENI. This CDR3 region has 13 residues. CDR3 DNA sequence: TGTGCCAGCTCACCACCGTCCGCCGGGGAGCTGTTTTTT. Amino acids: CASSPPSAGELFF.

The chain employs TRBV19 and TRBJ1-1, with D unresolved. Between the trimmed V and J ends, which lost 5 bases and 7 bases, there was a span of 14 bases. CDR1 is LNHDA, CDR2 SQIVND, per germline (reference sequence). The CDR3 has 13 residues. The CDR3 here is CASSSWGDLEAFF. The CDR3 nucleotides are TGTGCCAGTAGTTCTTGGGGAGATCTTGAAGCTTTCTTT.